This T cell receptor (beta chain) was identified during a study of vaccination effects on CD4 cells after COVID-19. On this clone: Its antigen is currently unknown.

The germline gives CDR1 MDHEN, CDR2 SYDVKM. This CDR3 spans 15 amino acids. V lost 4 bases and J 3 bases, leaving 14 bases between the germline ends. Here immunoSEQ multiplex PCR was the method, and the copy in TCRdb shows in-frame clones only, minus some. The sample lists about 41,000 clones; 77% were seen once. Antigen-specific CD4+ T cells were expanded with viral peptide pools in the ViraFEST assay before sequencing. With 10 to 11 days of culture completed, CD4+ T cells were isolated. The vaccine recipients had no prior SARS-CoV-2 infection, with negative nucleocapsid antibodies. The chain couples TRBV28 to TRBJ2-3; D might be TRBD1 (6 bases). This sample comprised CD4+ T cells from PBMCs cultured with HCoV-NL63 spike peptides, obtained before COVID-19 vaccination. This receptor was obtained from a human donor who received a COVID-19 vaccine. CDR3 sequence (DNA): TGTGCCAGCAGTTCCCCCAGGGGAGTGACAGATACGCAGTATTTT. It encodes CASSSPRGVTDTQYF.